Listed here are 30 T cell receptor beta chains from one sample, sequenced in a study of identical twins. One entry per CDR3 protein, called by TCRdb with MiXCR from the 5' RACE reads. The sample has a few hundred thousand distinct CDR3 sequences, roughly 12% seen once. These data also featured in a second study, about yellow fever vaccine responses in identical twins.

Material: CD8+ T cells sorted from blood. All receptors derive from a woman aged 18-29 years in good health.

The CDR3 DNA is TGTGCCAGCGGGGGAGCGTTGGGCGGGGAGCTGTTTTTT. Protein sequence: CASGGALGGELFF. The chain recombines TRBV28 with TRBJ2-2; D possibly matches TRBD1 or TRBD2 (5 bases each). This CDR3 is 13 amino acids long. Trimming took 8 bases from V and 7 from J, leaving 14 bases between them. From germline, CDR1 is MDHEN and CDR2 SYDVKM.

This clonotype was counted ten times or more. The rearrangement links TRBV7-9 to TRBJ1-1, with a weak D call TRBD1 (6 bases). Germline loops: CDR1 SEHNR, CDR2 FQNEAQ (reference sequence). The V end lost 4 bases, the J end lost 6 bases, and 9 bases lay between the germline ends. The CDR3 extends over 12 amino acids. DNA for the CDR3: TGTGCCAGCAGCTGGGGGGGCGCTGAAGCTTTCTTT. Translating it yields CASSWGGAEAFF.

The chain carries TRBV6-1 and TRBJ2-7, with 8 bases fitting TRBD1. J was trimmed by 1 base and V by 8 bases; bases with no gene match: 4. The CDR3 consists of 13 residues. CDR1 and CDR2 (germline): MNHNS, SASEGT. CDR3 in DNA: TGTGCCAGCGCTTGGACAGGGTCCTACGAGCAGTACGTC. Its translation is CASAWTGSYEQYV.

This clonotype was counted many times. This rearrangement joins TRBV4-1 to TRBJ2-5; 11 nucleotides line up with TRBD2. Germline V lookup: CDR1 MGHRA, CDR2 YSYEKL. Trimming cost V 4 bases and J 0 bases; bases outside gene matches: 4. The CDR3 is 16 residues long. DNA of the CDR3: TGCGCCAGCAGCCCACCGACTAGCGGGGACCAAGAGACCCAGTACTTC. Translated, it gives CASSPPTSGDQETQYF.

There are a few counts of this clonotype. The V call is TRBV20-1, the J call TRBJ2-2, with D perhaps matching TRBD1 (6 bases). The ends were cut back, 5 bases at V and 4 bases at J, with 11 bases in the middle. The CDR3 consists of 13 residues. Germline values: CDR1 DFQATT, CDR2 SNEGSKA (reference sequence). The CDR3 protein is CSAPDRSTGELFF. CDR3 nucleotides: TGCAGTGCTCCTGACAGGAGCACCGGGGAGCTGTTTTTT.

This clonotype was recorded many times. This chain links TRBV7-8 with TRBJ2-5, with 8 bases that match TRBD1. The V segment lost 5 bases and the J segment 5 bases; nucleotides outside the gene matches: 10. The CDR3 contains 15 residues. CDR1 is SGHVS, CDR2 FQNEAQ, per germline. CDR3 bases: TGTGCCAGCAGCGAGGACAGGGTGTTTATGGAGACCCAGTACTTC. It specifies CASSEDRVFMETQYF.

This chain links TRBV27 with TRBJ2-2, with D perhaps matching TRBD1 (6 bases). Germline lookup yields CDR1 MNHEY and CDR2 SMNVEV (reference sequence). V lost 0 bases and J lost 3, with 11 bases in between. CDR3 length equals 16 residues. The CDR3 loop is CASSLSGRGDTGELFF. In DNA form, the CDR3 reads TGTGCCAGCAGTTTATCGGGCAGGGGAGACACCGGGGAGCTGTTTTTT.

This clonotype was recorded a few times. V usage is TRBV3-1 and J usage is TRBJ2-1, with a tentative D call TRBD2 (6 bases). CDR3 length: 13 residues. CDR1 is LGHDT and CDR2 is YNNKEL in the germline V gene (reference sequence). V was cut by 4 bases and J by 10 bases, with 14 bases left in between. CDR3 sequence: CASSPEGGWEQFF. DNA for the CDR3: TGTGCCAGCAGCCCGGAGGGTGGGTGGGAGCAGTTCTTC.

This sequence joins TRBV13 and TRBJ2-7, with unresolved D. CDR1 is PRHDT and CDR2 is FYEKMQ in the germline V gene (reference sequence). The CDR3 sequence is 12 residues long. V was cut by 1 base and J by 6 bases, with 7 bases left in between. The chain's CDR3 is CASSLVTSEQYF. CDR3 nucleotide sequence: TGTGCCAGCAGCTTAGTGACATCCGAGCAGTACTTC.

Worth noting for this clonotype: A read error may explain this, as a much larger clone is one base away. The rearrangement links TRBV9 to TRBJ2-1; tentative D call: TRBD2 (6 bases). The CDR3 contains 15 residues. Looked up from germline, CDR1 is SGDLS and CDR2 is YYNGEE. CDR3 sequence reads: CASSVASGPYNGQFF. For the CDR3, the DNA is TGTGCCAGCAGCGTAGCAAGCGGGCCCTACAATGGGCAGTTCTTC.

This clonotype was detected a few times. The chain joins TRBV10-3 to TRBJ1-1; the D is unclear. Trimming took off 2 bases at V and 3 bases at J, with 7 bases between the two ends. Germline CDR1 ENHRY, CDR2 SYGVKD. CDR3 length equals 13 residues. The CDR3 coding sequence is TGTGCCATCAGTGAGACGGACTACACTGAAGCTTTCTTT. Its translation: CAISETDYTEAFF.

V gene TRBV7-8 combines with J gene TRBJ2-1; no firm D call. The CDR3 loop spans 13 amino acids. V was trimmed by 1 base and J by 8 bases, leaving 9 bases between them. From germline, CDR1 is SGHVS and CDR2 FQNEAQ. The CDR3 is CASSLGLGYEQFF. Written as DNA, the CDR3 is TGTGCCAGCAGCTTAGGGCTAGGCTATGAGCAGTTCTTC. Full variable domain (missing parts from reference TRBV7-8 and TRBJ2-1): GAGVSQSPRYKVAKRGQDVALRCDPISGHVSLFWYQQALGQGPEFLTYFQNEAQLDKSGLPSDRFFAERPEGSVSTLKIQRTQQEDSAVYLCASSLGLGYEQFFGPGTRLTVL.

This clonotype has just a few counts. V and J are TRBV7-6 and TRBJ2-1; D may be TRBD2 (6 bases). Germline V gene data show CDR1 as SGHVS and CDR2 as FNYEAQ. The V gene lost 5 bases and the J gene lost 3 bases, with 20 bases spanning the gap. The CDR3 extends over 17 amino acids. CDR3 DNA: TGTGCCAGCAGCCCGCAGTTACTAGGGCGGGGCTACAATGAGCAGTTCTTC. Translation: CASSPQLLGRGYNEQFF.

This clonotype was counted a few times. The CDR3 DNA reads as TGTGCCACCAGCAGAGGGCTAGCGGGACCGGGAGATACGCAGTATTTT. Protein sequence: CATSRGLAGPGDTQYF. The rearrangement uses TRBV15 and TRBJ2-3, with 9 bases aligning to TRBD2. The CDR3 has 16 amino acids. V lost 1 base and J lost 5; bases outside the gene matches: 7. The germline V gene encodes CDR1 LNHNV and CDR2 YYDKDF (reference sequence). Complete variable domain (other parts from reference TRBV15 and TRBJ2-3): DAMVIQNPRYQVTQFGKPVTLSCSQTLNHNVMYWYQQKSSQAPKLLFHYYDKDFNNEADTPDNFQSRRPNTSFCFLDIRSPGLGDTAMYLCATSRGLAGPGDTQYFGPGTRLTVL.

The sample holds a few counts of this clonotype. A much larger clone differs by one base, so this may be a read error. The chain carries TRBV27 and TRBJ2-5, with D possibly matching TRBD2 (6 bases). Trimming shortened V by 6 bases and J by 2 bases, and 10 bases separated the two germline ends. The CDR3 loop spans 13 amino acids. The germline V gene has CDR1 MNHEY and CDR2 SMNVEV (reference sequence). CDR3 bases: TGTGCCAGCAGATTTGGGGGGCAAGAGACCCAGTACTTC. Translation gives CASRFGGQETQYF.

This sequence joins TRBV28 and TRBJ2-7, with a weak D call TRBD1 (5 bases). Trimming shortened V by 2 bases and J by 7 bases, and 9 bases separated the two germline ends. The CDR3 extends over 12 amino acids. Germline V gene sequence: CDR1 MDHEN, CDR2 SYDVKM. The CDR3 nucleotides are TGTGCCAGCAGTTTAGACAGAATGGAGCAGTACTTC. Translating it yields CASSLDRMEQYF.

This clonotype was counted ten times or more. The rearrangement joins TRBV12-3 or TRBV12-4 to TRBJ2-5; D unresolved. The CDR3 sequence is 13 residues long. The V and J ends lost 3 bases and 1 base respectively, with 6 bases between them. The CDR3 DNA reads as TGTGCCAGCAGTTTGTGGCCCCAAGAGACCCAGTACTTC. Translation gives CASSLWPQETQYF.

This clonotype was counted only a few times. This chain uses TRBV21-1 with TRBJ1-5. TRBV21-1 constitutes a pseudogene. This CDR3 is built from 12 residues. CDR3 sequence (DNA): TGTGCCAGCTGGGTGGGCGTTCAGCCCCAGCATTTT. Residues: CASWVGVQPQHF.

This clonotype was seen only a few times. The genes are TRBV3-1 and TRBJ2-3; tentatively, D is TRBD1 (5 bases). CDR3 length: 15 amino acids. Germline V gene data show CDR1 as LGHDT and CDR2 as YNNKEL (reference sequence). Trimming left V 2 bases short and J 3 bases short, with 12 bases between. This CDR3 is CASSQQGTPTDTQYF. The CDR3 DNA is TGTGCCAGCAGCCAACAGGGAACCCCTACAGATACGCAGTATTTT.

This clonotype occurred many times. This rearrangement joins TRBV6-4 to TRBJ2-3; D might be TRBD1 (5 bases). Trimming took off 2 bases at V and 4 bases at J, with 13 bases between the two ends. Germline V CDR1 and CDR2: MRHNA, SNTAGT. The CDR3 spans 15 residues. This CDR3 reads CASSDAPQGADTQYF. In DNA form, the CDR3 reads TGTGCCAGCAGTGACGCCCCTCAGGGCGCAGATACGCAGTATTTT.

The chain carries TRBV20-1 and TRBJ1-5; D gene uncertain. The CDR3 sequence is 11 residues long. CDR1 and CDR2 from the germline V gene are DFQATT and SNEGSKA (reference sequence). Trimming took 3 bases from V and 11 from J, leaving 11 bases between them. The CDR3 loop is CSARGRRTQHF. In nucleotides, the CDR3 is TGCAGTGCTAGGGGGAGGAGGACCCAGCATTTT.

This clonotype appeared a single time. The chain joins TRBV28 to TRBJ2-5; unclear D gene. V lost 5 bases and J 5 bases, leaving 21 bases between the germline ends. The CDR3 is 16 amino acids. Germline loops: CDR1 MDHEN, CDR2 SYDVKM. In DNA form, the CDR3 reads TGTGCCAGCAGTCCCCCCCCAACTGGGGTGGGGGAGACCCAGTACTTC. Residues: CASSPPPTGVGETQYF.

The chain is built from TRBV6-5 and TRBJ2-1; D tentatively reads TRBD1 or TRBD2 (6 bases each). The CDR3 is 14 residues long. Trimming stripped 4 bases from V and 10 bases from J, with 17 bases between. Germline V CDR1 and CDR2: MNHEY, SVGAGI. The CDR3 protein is CASSSLAGHLEQFF. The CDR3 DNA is TGTGCCAGCAGTTCCTTGGCGGGACACCTAGAGCAGTTCTTC.

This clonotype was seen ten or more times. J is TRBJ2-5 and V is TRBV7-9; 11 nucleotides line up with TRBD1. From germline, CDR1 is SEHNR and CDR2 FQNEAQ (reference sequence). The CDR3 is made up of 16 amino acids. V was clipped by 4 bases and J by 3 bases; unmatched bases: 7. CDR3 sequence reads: CASSSPWGQGEETQYF. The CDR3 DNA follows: TGTGCCAGCAGCTCTCCTTGGGGACAGGGGGAAGAGACCCAGTACTTC.

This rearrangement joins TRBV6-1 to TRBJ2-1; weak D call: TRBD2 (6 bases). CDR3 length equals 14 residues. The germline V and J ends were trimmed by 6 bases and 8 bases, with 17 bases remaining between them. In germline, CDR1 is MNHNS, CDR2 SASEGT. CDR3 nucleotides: TGTGCCAGCAGGGGACTTAATACAATCGATGAGCAGTTCTTC. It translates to CASRGLNTIDEQFF.

CDR3 sequence reads: CASSQPDGDSGNTIYF. Here the CDR3 DNA reads TGCGCCAGCAGCCAACCCGACGGCGACTCTGGAAACACCATATATTTT. This sequence joins TRBV4-1 and TRBJ1-3, with D hard to call. This CDR3 has 16 residues. Germline V gene sequence: CDR1 MGHRA, CDR2 YSYEKL. V was clipped by 2 bases and J by 0 bases, with 11 bases between them.

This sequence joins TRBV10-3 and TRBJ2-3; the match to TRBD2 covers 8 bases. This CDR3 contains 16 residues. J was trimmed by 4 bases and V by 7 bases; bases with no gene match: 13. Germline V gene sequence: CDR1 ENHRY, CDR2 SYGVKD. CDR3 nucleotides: TGTGCCATCAACCGCGACCTAACTAGCGGCGCAGATACGCAGTATTTT. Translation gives CAINRDLTSGADTQYF.

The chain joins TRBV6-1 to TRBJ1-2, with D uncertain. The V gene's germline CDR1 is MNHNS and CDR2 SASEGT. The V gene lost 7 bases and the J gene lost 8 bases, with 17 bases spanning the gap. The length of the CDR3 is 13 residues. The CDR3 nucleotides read TGTGCCAGCACCGAAGTTTGGGTTGAAGGCTACACCTTC. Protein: CASTEVWVEGYTF.

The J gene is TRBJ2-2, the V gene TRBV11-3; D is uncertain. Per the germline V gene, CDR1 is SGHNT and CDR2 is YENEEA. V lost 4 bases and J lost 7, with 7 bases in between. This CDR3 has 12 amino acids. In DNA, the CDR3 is TGTGCCAGCAGCTACGTGGGCGGGGAGCTGTTTTTT. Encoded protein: CASSYVGGELFF. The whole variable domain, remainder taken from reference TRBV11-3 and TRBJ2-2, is EAGVVQSPRYKIIEKKQPVAFWCNPISGHNTLYWYLQNLGQGPELLIRYENEEAVDDSQLPKDRFSAERLKGVDSTLKIQPAELGDSAVYLCASSYVGGELFFGEGSRLTVL.

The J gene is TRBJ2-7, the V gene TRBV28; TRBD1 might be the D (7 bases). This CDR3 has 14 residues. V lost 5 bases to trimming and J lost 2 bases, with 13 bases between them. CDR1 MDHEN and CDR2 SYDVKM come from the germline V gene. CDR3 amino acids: CASSLAGQTYEQYV. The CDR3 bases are TGTGCCAGCAGTCTTGCGGGACAGACCTACGAGCAGTACGTC.